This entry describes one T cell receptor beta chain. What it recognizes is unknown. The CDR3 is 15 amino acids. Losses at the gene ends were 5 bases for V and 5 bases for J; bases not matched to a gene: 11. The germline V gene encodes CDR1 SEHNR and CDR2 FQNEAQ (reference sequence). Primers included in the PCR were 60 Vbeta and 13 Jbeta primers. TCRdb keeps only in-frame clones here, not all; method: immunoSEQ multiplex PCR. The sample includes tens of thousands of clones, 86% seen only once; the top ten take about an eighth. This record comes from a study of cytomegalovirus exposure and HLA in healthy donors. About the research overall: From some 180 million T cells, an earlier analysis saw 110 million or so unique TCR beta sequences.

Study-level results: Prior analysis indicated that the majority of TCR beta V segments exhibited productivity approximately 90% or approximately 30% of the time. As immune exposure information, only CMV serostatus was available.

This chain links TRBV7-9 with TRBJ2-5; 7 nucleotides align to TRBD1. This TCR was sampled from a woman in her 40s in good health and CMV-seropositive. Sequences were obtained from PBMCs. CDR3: CASSVPQGVFETQYF. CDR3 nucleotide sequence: TGTGCCAGCAGCGTTCCCCAGGGGGTATTTGAGACCCAGTACTTC.